Below are 14 T cell receptor beta chains sequenced from a single sample in a study of shared clonotypes between healthy human individuals. Sequenced by immunoSEQ multiplex PCR; TCRdb stores in-frame clones only, minus some. The sample records around 1.5 million clones, under 99% being singletons. The material sequenced was naive CD4+ T cells sorted from blood. Stated subset: CD45RA+ positively selected. These receptors were taken from a man aged 25 to 45 in good health.

J is TRBJ2-1 and V is TRBV11-2; no clear D. CDR1 SGHAT and CDR2 FQNNGV come from the germline V gene. The CDR3 sequence is 15 residues long. Trimming pared 5 bases from V and 2 bases from J, leaving 13 bases between. DNA for the CDR3: TGTGCCAGCAGCCCCGGACGAAGTCCCTACAATGAGCAGTTCTTC. It is translated as CASSPGRSPYNEQFF.

A note on this clone: Additional DNA sequences in this sample encode the identical CDR3. The rearrangement links TRBV7-9 to TRBJ2-1; no clear D. Germline V gene sequence: CDR1 SEHNR, CDR2 FQNEAQ (reference sequence). Trimming took off 6 bases at V and 3 bases at J, with 6 bases between the two ends. The CDR3 has 12 residues. In DNA, the CDR3 is TGTGCCAGCAGTCGCGACTACAATGAGCAGTTCTTC. This codes for CASSRDYNEQFF.

This chain links TRBV2 with TRBJ1-5; TRBD1 agrees at 12 bases. This CDR3 comprises 19 residues. V lost 3 bases and J lost 0; bases outside the gene matches: 9. Germline V gene sequence: CDR1 SNHLY, CDR2 FYNNEI. The CDR3 sequence: CASSDWDRGRRGSNQPQHF. The CDR3 DNA reads as TGTGCCAGCAGTGATTGGGACAGGGGGCGCCGGGGTAGCAATCAGCCCCAGCATTTT. Looking up the rest from reference TRBV2 and TRBJ1-5 gives the full variable domain: EPEVTQTPSHQVTQMGQEVILRCVPISNHLYFYWYRQILGQKVEFLVSFYNNEISEKSEIFDDQFSVERPDGSNFTLKIRSTKLEDSAMYFCASSDWDRGRRGSNQPQHFGDGTRLSIL.

This clone was detected only once. CDR3 nucleotides: TGTGCCAGCAGCTTACGGGGGGCCGGTGAAGCTTTCTTT. Protein product: CASSLRGAGEAFF. The rearrangement links TRBV11-3 to TRBJ1-1; perhaps TRBD1 as D (6 bases). Germline CDR1 reads SGHNT; CDR2 reads YENEEA. V was shortened by 2 bases and J by 7 bases, with 11 bases between the two germline ends. This CDR3 comprises 13 residues.

The rearrangement joins TRBV28 to TRBJ2-3; the D call may be TRBD1 or TRBD2 (5 bases each). The germline V gene encodes CDR1 MDHEN and CDR2 SYDVKM. CDR3 size: 16 residues. The V and J ends lost 5 bases and 1 base respectively, with 16 bases between them. CDR3 loop: CASSPLRVGGTDTQYF. The CDR3 DNA reads as TGTGCCAGCAGTCCGTTGCGGGTAGGGGGCACAGATACGCAGTATTTT. The whole variable domain, remainder taken from reference TRBV28 and TRBJ2-3, is DVKVTQSSRYLVKRTGEKVFLECVQDMDHENMFWYRQDPGLGLRLIYFSYDVKMKEKGDIPEGYSVSREKKERFSLILESASTNQTSMYLCASSPLRVGGTDTQYFGPGTRLTVL.

The chain uses TRBV11-2 and TRBJ2-1, with unresolved D. CDR1 and CDR2 from the germline V gene are SGHAT and FQNNGV. V was trimmed by 5 bases and J by 9 bases, leaving 11 bases between them. The CDR3 sequence is 12 residues long. The CDR3, as DNA: TGTGCCAGCAGCCCCCGGGCCTCTGAGCAGTTCTTC. This encodes CASSPRASEQFF.

J is TRBJ2-1 and V is TRBV5-1; TRBD2 agrees at 8 bases. The CDR3 totals 15 residues. CDR1 and CDR2 from the germline V gene are SGHRS and YFSETQ. Unmatched junction bases numbered 5, after V lost 4 bases and J lost 2 bases. CDR3 in DNA: TGCGCCAGCAGCCTCGATAGCGGGGCCTACAATGAGCAGTTCTTC. Protein: CASSLDSGAYNEQFF. The complete variable domain, with remaining parts taken from reference TRBV5-1 and TRBJ2-1, reads KAGVTQTPRYLIKTRGQQVTLSCSPISGHRSVSWYQQTPGQGLQFLFEYFSETQRNKGNFPGRFSGRQFSNSRSEMNVSTLELGDSALYLCASSLDSGAYNEQFFGPGTRLTVL.

The rearrangement uses TRBV19 and TRBJ2-2; a possible D gene is TRBD2 (6 bases). Germline V gene lookup returns CDR1 LNHDA and CDR2 SQIVND (reference sequence). CDR3 length: 14 residues. V lost 0 bases and J 6 bases, leaving 8 bases between the germline ends. The CDR3 DNA reads as TGTGCCAGTAGTATAGATCCGGGAGCCGGGGAGCTGTTTTTT. The encoded protein is CASSIDPGAGELFF.

The chain uses TRBV7-9 and TRBJ2-1; the D gene could be TRBD1 or TRBD2 (5 bases each). This CDR3 has 16 residues. Germline V gives CDR1 SEHNR, CDR2 FQNEAQ (reference sequence). Trimming pared 1 base from V and 3 bases from J, leaving 13 bases between. CDR3 sequence (DNA): TGTGCCAGCAGCTTAGGGACGGGACGGATCTACAATGAGCAGTTCTTC. This translates into CASSLGTGRIYNEQFF.

The V gene is TRBV5-1, the J gene TRBJ1-2, with 7 bases lining up with TRBD1. J gave up 7 bases and V 1 base, and 13 bases lay outside the gene matches. Germline V gene lookup returns CDR1 SGHRS and CDR2 YFSETQ. CDR3 length: 16 residues. The CDR3 region is CASSLFSGTALSGYTF. The CDR3 bases are TGCGCCAGCAGCTTGTTTTCAGGGACAGCTCTATCTGGCTACACCTTC.

The chain uses TRBV10-1 and TRBJ2-7; TRBD1 matches 7 bases. Germline V CDR1 and CDR2: WNHNN, SYGVQD (reference sequence). CDR3 length: 14 residues. V was clipped by 8 bases and J by 2 bases; unmatched bases: 9. The CDR3 nucleotides read TGCGCCAGCGAGACACGGGACAGACCCTACGAGCAGTACTTC. Its translation is CASETRDRPYEQYF.

V and J are TRBV2 and TRBJ2-7, with a weak D call TRBD2 (6 bases). The germline V and J ends were trimmed by 3 bases and 2 bases, with 11 bases remaining between them. The CDR3 is 14 residues long. Per the germline V gene, CDR1 is SNHLY and CDR2 is FYNNEI. The CDR3 DNA is TGTGCCAGCAGTGACGCGGGGCTAGCCTACGAGCAGTACTTC. Protein sequence: CASSDAGLAYEQYF. The variable domain in full, with the rest retrieved from reference TRBV2 and TRBJ2-7, is EPEVTQTPSHQVTQMGQEVILRCVPISNHLYFYWYRQILGQKVEFLVSFYNNEISEKSEIFDDQFSVERPDGSNFTLKIRSTKLEDSAMYFCASSDAGLAYEQYFGPGTRLTVT.

This sequence joins TRBV5-4 and TRBJ2-3; TRBD2 aligns across 8 bases. This CDR3 contains 15 residues. V shed 3 bases and J 0 bases; nucleotides not matched to a gene: 3. Germline CDR1 and CDR2: SGHNT and YYREEE (reference sequence). As DNA, the CDR3 is TGTGCCAGCAGCTCGAAGCGGGAGAGCACAGATACGCAGTATTTT. Translating gives CASSSKRESTDTQYF.

The chain employs TRBV11-1 and TRBJ2-1; 9 bases match TRBD2. The CDR3 sequence is 17 residues long. Germline assignment: CDR1 SGHAT and CDR2 FQDESV (reference sequence). J was trimmed by 0 bases and V by 1 base; bases with no gene match: 4. CDR3 DNA: TGTGCCAGCAGCTTAGATCTAGCGGGGAGCTCCTACAATGAGCAGTTCTTC. This gives the protein CASSLDLAGSSYNEQFF.